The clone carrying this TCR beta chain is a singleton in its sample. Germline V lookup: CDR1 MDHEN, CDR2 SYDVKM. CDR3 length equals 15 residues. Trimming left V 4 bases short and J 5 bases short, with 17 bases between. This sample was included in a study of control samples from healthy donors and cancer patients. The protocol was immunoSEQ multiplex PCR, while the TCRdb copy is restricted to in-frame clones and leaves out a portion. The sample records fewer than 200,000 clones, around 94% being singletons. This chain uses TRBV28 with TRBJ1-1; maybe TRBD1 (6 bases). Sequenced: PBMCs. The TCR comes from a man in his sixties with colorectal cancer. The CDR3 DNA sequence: TGTGCCAGCAGTTCCCGGGGGCGGGGGGAAACTGAAGCTTTCTTT. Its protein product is CASSSRGRGETEAFF.